The 8 T cell receptor beta chains below all came from one sample that was sequenced in a study of blood T cell repertoires in COVID-19. Using immunoSEQ multiplex PCR, the repertoire was profiled, and TCRdb retains in-frame clones only, with some absent. This table holds fewer than 200,000 clones, more than 80% found once. Sequencing was carried out using peripheral blood. The receptor source for this set is a woman of 80 years or more with COVID-19, enrolled during active disease.

The rearrangement joins TRBV7-2 to TRBJ2-1; 7 nucleotides align to TRBD1. The germline gives CDR1 SGHTA, CDR2 FQGNSA. This CDR3 region has 14 residues. V gave up 5 bases and J gave up 8 bases; unmatched junction bases: 9. This chain's CDR3 is CASSPQGTVHEQFF. Written as DNA, the CDR3 is TGTGCCAGCAGCCCCCAGGGGACAGTCCATGAGCAGTTCTTC. The whole variable domain, filled in from reference TRBV7-2 and TRBJ2-1, reads GAGVSQSPSNKVTEKGKDVELRCDPISGHTALYWYRQSLGQGLEFLIYFQGNSAPDKSGLPSDRFSAERTGGSVSTLTIQRTQQEDSAVYLCASSPQGTVHEQFFGPGTRLTVL.

This rearrangement joins TRBV27 to TRBJ2-7; TRBD1 matches at 7 bases. The trim removed 5 bases at V and 1 base at J, leaving 8 bases unmatched. Germline assignment: CDR1 MNHEY and CDR2 SMNVEV (reference sequence). The CDR3 length is 15 residues. The CDR3, as DNA: TGTGCCAGCAGTCCGACAGGGTCGGGGTCCTACGAGCAGTACTTC. This codes for CASSPTGSGSYEQYF.

The V call is TRBV19, the J call TRBJ1-4; D remains unclear. Per the germline V gene, CDR1 is LNHDA and CDR2 is SQIVND (reference sequence). The CDR3 totals 11 residues. Trimming stripped 8 bases from V and 7 bases from J, with 8 bases between. CDR3 nucleotides: TGTGCCAGTGGAGGCGGTGAAAAACTGTTTTTT. This sequence encodes CASGGGEKLFF. Full variable domain (outside the CDR3, taken from reference TRBV19 and TRBJ1-4): DGGITQSPKYLFRKEGQNVTLSCEQNLNHDAMYWYRQDPGQGLRLIYYSQIVNDFQKGDIAEGYSVSREKKESFPLTVTSAQKNPTAFYLCASGGGEKLFFGSGTQLSVL.

This chain joins TRBV18 and TRBJ1-3; TRBD1 might be the D (6 bases). This CDR3 region has 15 residues. V was clipped by 4 bases and J by 2 bases, with 12 bases between them. Germline assignment: CDR1 KGHSH and CDR2 LQKENI. The CDR3 spells CASSRGQGTGNTIYF. In nucleotides, the CDR3 is TGTGCCAGCTCACGTGGGCAGGGGACTGGAAACACCATATATTTT.

The V and J genes are TRBV5-1 and TRBJ1-2, with 9 bases that match TRBD1. The CDR3 length is 16 residues. Trimming removed 4 bases from V and 6 bases from J; junction bases left unmatched: 13. Per the germline V gene, CDR1 is SGHRS and CDR2 is YFSETQ. The DNA of the CDR3 is TGCGCCAGCAGCCTAACCCCGGGACAGGGAGAAGATGGCTACACCTTC. It is translated as CASSLTPGQGEDGYTF.

The rearrangement joins TRBV2 to TRBJ2-3; D possibly corresponds to TRBD1 (6 bases). Trimming pared 9 bases from V and 2 bases from J, leaving 15 bases between. CDR1 SNHLY and CDR2 FYNNEI come from the germline V gene. The CDR3 is 14 amino acids. DNA for the CDR3: TGTGCCAGTGGACAGTTGGTTTACACAGATACGCAGTATTTT. Its protein is CASGQLVYTDTQYF.

The chain links TRBV13 to TRBJ2-3, with 14 bases aligning to TRBD2. Germline V gives CDR1 PRHDT, CDR2 FYEKMQ (reference sequence). Trimming removed 5 bases from V and 4 bases from J; junction bases left unmatched: 8. The CDR3 loop spans 17 amino acids. DNA of the CDR3: TGTGCCAGCAGCAGGCCCGGGACTAGCGGGGGCGCAGATACGCAGTATTTT. It specifies CASSRPGTSGGADTQYF. The whole variable domain, remainder taken from reference TRBV13 and TRBJ2-3, is AAGVIQSPRHLIKEKRETATLKCYPIPRHDTVYWYQQGPGQDPQFLISFYEKMQSDKGSIPDRFSAQQFSDYHSELNMSSLELGDSALYFCASSRPGTSGGADTQYFGPGTRLTVL.

The chain combines TRBV25-1 with TRBJ2-7; 16 nucleotides match TRBD2. V lost 6 bases, J lost 0 bases, and 2 bases stayed unmatched. The germline V gene has CDR1 MGHDK and CDR2 SYGVNS. The CDR3 sequence is 16 residues long. The CDR3 here is CASRGLAGGLSYEQYF. The CDR3 bases are TGTGCCAGCAGGGGACTAGCGGGAGGGCTCTCCTACGAGCAGTACTTC.